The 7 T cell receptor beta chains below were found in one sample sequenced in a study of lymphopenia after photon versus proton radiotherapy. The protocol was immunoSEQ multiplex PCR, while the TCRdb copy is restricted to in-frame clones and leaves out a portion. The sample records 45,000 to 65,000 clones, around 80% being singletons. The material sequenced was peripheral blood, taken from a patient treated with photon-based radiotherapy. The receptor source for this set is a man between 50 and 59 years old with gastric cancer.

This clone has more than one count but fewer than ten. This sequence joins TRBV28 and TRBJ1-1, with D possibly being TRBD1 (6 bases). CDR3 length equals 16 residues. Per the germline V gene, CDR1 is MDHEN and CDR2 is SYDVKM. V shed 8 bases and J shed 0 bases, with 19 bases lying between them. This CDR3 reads CASSLRGMAMNTEAFF. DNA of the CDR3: TGTGCCAGCTCCCTCAGGGGAATGGCCATGAACACTGAAGCTTTCTTT.

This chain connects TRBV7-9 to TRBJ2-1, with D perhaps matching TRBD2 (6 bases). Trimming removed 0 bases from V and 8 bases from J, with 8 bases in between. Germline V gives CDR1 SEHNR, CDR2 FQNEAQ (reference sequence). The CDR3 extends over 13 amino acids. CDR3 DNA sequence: TGTGCCAGCAGCTTAGCGGGGGAGGATGAGCAGTTCTTC. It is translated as CASSLAGEDEQFF.

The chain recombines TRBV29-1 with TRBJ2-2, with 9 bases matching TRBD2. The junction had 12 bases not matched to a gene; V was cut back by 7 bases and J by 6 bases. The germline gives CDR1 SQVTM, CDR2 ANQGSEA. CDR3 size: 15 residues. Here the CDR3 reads CSAREVAGVSGELFF. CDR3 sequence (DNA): TGCAGCGCCCGAGAGGTAGCGGGAGTATCCGGGGAGCTGTTTTTT.

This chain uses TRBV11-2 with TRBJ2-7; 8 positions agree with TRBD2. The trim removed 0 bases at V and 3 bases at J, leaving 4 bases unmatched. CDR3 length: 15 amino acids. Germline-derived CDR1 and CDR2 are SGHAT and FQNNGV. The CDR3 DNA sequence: TGTGCCAGCAGCTTAGACGGGAGGGGGGTCTACGAGCAGTACTTC. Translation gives CASSLDGRGVYEQYF.

The DNA of the CDR3 is TGCGCCAGCAGATCGACAGGGGCCCACGAGCAGTACTTC. Its translation is CASRSTGAHEQYF. The chain carries TRBV5-1 and TRBJ2-7; 8 bases match TRBD1. The CDR3 has 13 amino acids. Per the germline V gene, CDR1 is SGHRS and CDR2 is YFSETQ. V gave up 5 bases and J gave up 5 bases; unmatched junction bases: 6.

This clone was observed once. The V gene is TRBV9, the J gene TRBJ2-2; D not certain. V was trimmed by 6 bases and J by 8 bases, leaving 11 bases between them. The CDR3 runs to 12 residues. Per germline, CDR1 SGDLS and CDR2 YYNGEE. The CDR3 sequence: CASTINGGELFF. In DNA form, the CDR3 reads TGTGCCAGCACCATCAACGGGGGGGAGCTGTTTTTT.

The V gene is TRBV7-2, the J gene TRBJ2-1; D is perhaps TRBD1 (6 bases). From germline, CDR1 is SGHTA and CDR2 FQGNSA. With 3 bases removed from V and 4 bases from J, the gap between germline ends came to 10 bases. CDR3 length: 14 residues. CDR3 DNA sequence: TGTGCCAGCAGCTTCCCGGGACATTACAATGAGCAGTTCTTC. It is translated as CASSFPGHYNEQFF.